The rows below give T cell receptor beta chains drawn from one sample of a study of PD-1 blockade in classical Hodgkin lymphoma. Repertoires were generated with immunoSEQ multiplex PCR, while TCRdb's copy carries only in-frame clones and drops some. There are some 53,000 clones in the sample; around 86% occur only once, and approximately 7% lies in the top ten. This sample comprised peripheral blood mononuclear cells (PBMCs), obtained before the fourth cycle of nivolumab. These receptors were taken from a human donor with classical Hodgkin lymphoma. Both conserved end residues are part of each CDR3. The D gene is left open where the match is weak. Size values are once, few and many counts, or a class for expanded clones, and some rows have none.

CDR3aa: CASRGGGAGEKLFF; CDR3nt: TGTGCCAGCAGGGGTGGGGGCGCTGGGGAAAAACTGTTTTTT; v_gene: TRBV7-9; j_gene: TRBJ1-4; d_gene: NA; abundance: few; len: 14
CDR3aa: CASSSANGLAELAKNIQYF; CDR3nt: TGTGCCAGTAGTAGCGCAAACGGACTAGCGGAGCTAGCCAAAAACATTCAGTACTTC; v_gene: TRBV19; j_gene: TRBJ2-4; d_gene: TRBD2; abundance: NA; len: 19
CDR3aa: CASSITGAVNEQYF; CDR3nt: TGTGCCAGCAGCATAACAGGGGCAGTAAACGAGCAGTACTTC; v_gene: TRBV27; j_gene: TRBJ2-7; d_gene: TRBD1; abundance: NA; len: 14
CDR3aa: CASSIRALQGANTGELFF; CDR3nt: TGTGCCAGCAGCATCCGAGCCCTCCAGGGGGCGAACACCGGGGAGCTGTTTTTT; v_gene: TRBV7-9; j_gene: TRBJ2-2; d_gene: TRBD1; abundance: NA; len: 18
CDR3aa: CASSSRHAYEQYF; CDR3nt: TGTGCCAGCAGTTCAAGACACGCCTACGAGCAGTACTTC; v_gene: TRBV28; j_gene: TRBJ2-7; d_gene: NA; abundance: NA; len: 13
CDR3aa: CASTKWTSGSSYNEQFF; CDR3nt: TGTGCCAGTACTAAATGGACTAGCGGGAGCTCCTACAATGAGCAGTTCTTC; v_gene: TRBV19; j_gene: TRBJ2-1; d_gene: TRBD2; abundance: NA; len: 17
CDR3aa: CASSQGKPRETQYF; CDR3nt: TGTGCCAGCAGCCAGGGGAAACCACGGGAGACCCAGTACTTC; v_gene: TRBV7-2; j_gene: TRBJ2-5; d_gene: NA; abundance: NA; len: 14
CDR3aa: CASSLQGPHEKLFF; CDR3nt: TGTGCCAGCAGCCTACAGGGGCCGCATGAAAAACTGTTTTTT; v_gene: TRBV7-8; j_gene: TRBJ1-4; d_gene: TRBD1; abundance: once; len: 14
CDR3aa: CASSPLLAGGRETQYF; CDR3nt: TGTGCCAGCAGTCCCCTACTAGCGGGGGGCCGAGAGACCCAGTACTTC; v_gene: TRBV5-4; j_gene: TRBJ2-5; d_gene: TRBD2; abundance: NA; len: 16
CDR3aa: CASSVDPAGTLGGGLFF; CDR3nt: TGTGCCAGCAGCGTAGATCCGGCCGGGACGCTTGGTGGGGGGCTGTTTTTT; v_gene: TRBV9; j_gene: TRBJ1-4; d_gene: NA; abundance: NA; len: 17
CDR3aa: CASSLANTGELFF; CDR3nt: TGTGCCAGCAGCTTGGCCAACACCGGGGAGCTGTTTTTT; v_gene: TRBV5-6; j_gene: TRBJ2-2; d_gene: NA; abundance: NA; len: 13
CDR3aa: CASCSLWTDYEQYF; CDR3nt: TGTGCCAGCTGCTCGCTTTGGACTGACTACGAGCAGTACTTC; v_gene: TRBV2; j_gene: TRBJ2-7; d_gene: NA; abundance: NA; len: 14
CDR3aa: CASSQGGIVLNTGELFF; CDR3nt: TGTGCCAGCAGCCAAGGCGGGATAGTTTTGAACACCGGGGAGCTGTTTTTT; v_gene: TRBV4-2; j_gene: TRBJ2-2; d_gene: NA; abundance: NA; len: 17
CDR3aa: CASSLGLGNTGELFF; CDR3nt: TGTGCCAGCAGTTTGGGGTTGGGGAACACCGGGGAGCTGTTTTTT; v_gene: TRBV5-4; j_gene: TRBJ2-2; d_gene: NA; abundance: NA; len: 15
CDR3aa: CASSATGVNSPLHF; CDR3nt: TGTGCCAGCAGCGCGACAGGGGTAAATTCACCCCTCCACTTT; v_gene: TRBV7-8; j_gene: TRBJ1-6; d_gene: TRBD1; abundance: NA; len: 14
CDR3aa: CASSYGAGEYF; CDR3nt: TGTGCCAGCAGTTACGGGGCTGGGGAGTACTTC; v_gene: TRBV6-5; j_gene: TRBJ2-7; d_gene: NA; abundance: few; len: 11
CDR3aa: CASTLGGFSTDTQYF; CDR3nt: TGTGCCAGCACCCTAGGGGGCTTTAGCACAGATACGCAGTATTTT; v_gene: TRBV6-6; j_gene: TRBJ2-3; d_gene: TRBD1; abundance: once; len: 15
CDR3aa: CASSAPGGWEQFF; CDR3nt: TGTGCCAGCAGCGCCCCAGGGGGCTGGGAGCAGTTCTTC; v_gene: TRBV9; j_gene: TRBJ2-1; d_gene: TRBD1; abundance: NA; len: 13
CDR3aa: CASSIGQLGTDTQYF; CDR3nt: TGTGCCAGTAGTATAGGGCAGCTGGGGACAGATACGCAGTATTTT; v_gene: TRBV19; j_gene: TRBJ2-3; d_gene: NA; abundance: NA; len: 15
CDR3aa: CAISQTGTLYNEQFF; CDR3nt: TGTGCCATCAGTCAGACCGGGACTCTTTACAATGAGCAGTTCTTC; v_gene: TRBV10-3; j_gene: TRBJ2-1; d_gene: NA; abundance: NA; len: 15
CDR3aa: CASSIAPGTGGGKTQYF; CDR3nt: TGTGCCAGCAGTATAGCGCCCGGGACAGGGGGCGGGAAGACCCAGTACTTC; v_gene: TRBV27; j_gene: TRBJ2-5; d_gene: TRBD1; abundance: NA; len: 17
CDR3aa: CASRSGGSGANVLTF; CDR3nt: TGTGCCAGCCGAAGTGGGGGATCTGGGGCCAACGTCCTGACTTTC; v_gene: TRBV28; j_gene: TRBJ2-6; d_gene: NA; abundance: NA; len: 15
CDR3aa: CSVGPRPSSGGANEQFF; CDR3nt: TGCAGCGTTGGACCCAGACCTTCTAGCGGGGGGGCAAATGAGCAGTTCTTC; v_gene: TRBV29-1; j_gene: TRBJ2-1; d_gene: TRBD2; abundance: NA; len: 17
CDR3aa: CASSPGRLNTEAFF; CDR3nt: TGTGCCAGCAGTCCGGGACGGTTGAACACTGAAGCTTTCTTT; v_gene: TRBV27; j_gene: TRBJ1-1; d_gene: NA; abundance: NA; len: 14
CDR3aa: CASRTGKVYEQYF; CDR3nt: TGTGCCAGCAGGACAGGGAAAGTTTACGAGCAGTACTTC; v_gene: TRBV28; j_gene: TRBJ2-7; d_gene: TRBD1; abundance: NA; len: 13
CDR3aa: CATSSDRGRYQGYTF; CDR3nt: TGTGCCACCAGCAGCGACAGGGGGCGATATCAAGGCTACACCTTC; v_gene: TRBV15; j_gene: TRBJ1-2; d_gene: TRBD1; abundance: NA; len: 15
CDR3aa: CASSLGGFTREAFF; CDR3nt: TGTGCCAGCAGCTTAGGGGGGTTCACGCGAGAAGCTTTCTTT; v_gene: TRBV11-2; j_gene: TRBJ1-1; d_gene: NA; abundance: NA; len: 14
CDR3aa: CASSTYNRGSGETQYF; CDR3nt: TGTGCCAGCAGCACGTATAACAGGGGGTCCGGGGAGACCCAGTACTTC; v_gene: TRBV28; j_gene: TRBJ2-5; d_gene: TRBD1; abundance: NA; len: 16
CDR3aa: CASGEGQGIQYF; CDR3nt: TGTGCCAGTGGGGAGGGACAGGGGATCCAGTACTTC; v_gene: TRBV19; j_gene: TRBJ2-5; d_gene: TRBD1; abundance: NA; len: 12
CDR3aa: CASTYRGAYEQYF; CDR3nt: TGTGCCAGCACTTACAGGGGGGCCTACGAGCAGTACTTC; v_gene: TRBV5-5; j_gene: TRBJ2-7; d_gene: TRBD1; abundance: NA; len: 13
CDR3aa: CASSEGRAPTDTQYF; CDR3nt: TGTGCCAGCAGTGAGGGCAGGGCCCCCACAGATACGCAGTATTTT; v_gene: TRBV6-4; j_gene: TRBJ2-3; d_gene: NA; abundance: NA; len: 15
CDR3aa: CASALWQGAHNEQFF; CDR3nt: TGTGCCAGCGCACTTTGGCAGGGGGCCCACAATGAGCAGTTCTTC; v_gene: TRBV27; j_gene: TRBJ2-1; d_gene: TRBD1; abundance: NA; len: 15
CDR3aa: CSVGRGRPYEQYF; CDR3nt: TGCAGCGTTGGAAGGGGACGGCCCTACGAGCAGTACTTC; v_gene: TRBV29-1; j_gene: TRBJ2-7; d_gene: NA; abundance: NA; len: 13
CDR3aa: CASSQDRAYGYTF; CDR3nt: TGTGCCAGCAGCCAAGACAGGGCCTATGGCTACACCTTC; v_gene: TRBV6-5; j_gene: TRBJ1-2; d_gene: TRBD1; abundance: NA; len: 13
CDR3aa: CASSSLPGQGLKNEAFF; CDR3nt: TGCGCCAGCAGCTCCCTACCGGGACAGGGGTTGAAGAATGAAGCTTTCTTT; v_gene: TRBV5-1; j_gene: TRBJ1-1; d_gene: TRBD1; abundance: NA; len: 17
CDR3aa: CASSLDGLAEETQYF; CDR3nt: TGTGCCAGCAGCTTAGACGGACTAGCGGAAGAGACCCAGTACTTC; v_gene: TRBV7-8; j_gene: TRBJ2-5; d_gene: TRBD2; abundance: NA; len: 15
CDR3aa: CASSLEVRAGGTNEQFF; CDR3nt: TGTGCCAGCAGCTTAGAGGTCAGAGCGGGAGGGACCAATGAGCAGTTCTTC; v_gene: TRBV7-2; j_gene: TRBJ2-1; d_gene: TRBD2; abundance: NA; len: 17
CDR3aa: CASSLAGGGETQYF; CDR3nt: TGCGCCAGCAGCTTGGCGGGGGGTGGGGAGACCCAGTACTTC; v_gene: TRBV5-1; j_gene: TRBJ2-5; d_gene: TRBD2; abundance: NA; len: 14
CDR3aa: CAISGPTSTDTQYF; CDR3nt: TGTGCCATCAGTGGTCCAACTAGCACAGATACGCAGTATTTT; v_gene: TRBV10-3; j_gene: TRBJ2-3; d_gene: NA; abundance: NA; len: 14
CDR3aa: CASSELRESGDGYTF; CDR3nt: TGTGCCAGCAGTGAGCTCCGGGAATCCGGCGATGGCTACACCTTC; v_gene: TRBV25-1; j_gene: TRBJ1-2; d_gene: NA; abundance: once; len: 15
CDR3aa: CASSPQQGQTQPQHF; CDR3nt: TGTGCCAGCTCACCACAACAGGGCCAGACTCAGCCCCAGCATTTT; v_gene: TRBV18; j_gene: TRBJ1-5; d_gene: NA; abundance: NA; len: 15
CDR3aa: CASSLKGGYNEQFF; CDR3nt: TGTGCCAGCAGCTTAAAGGGGGGCTACAATGAGCAGTTCTTC; v_gene: TRBV7-2; j_gene: TRBJ2-1; d_gene: NA; abundance: NA; len: 14
CDR3aa: CASSVGRCPMNTEAFF; CDR3nt: TGTGCCAGCAGCGTTGGGAGATGCCCCATGAACACTGAAGCTTTCTTT; v_gene: TRBV21-1; j_gene: TRBJ1-1; d_gene: NA; abundance: NA; len: 16
CDR3aa: CASSPRGGIYNEQFF; CDR3nt: TGTGCCAGCTCACCAAGAGGGGGAATATACAATGAGCAGTTCTTC; v_gene: TRBV18; j_gene: TRBJ2-1; d_gene: NA; abundance: NA; len: 15
CDR3aa: CASSAAGEVRNQPQHF; CDR3nt: TGTGCCAGCAGTGCTGCCGGGGAGGTACGCAATCAGCCCCAGCATTTT; v_gene: TRBV25-1; j_gene: TRBJ1-5; d_gene: NA; abundance: NA; len: 16
CDR3aa: CASSPLSGSSYNEQFF; CDR3nt: TGTGCCAGCAGCCCCTTGAGCGGGAGCTCCTACAATGAGCAGTTCTTC; v_gene: TRBV7-9; j_gene: TRBJ2-1; d_gene: TRBD2; abundance: NA; len: 16
CDR3aa: CASSHRTGADEQYF; CDR3nt: TGTGCCAGCAGCCACCGGACAGGGGCTGACGAGCAGTACTTC; v_gene: TRBV5-6; j_gene: TRBJ2-7; d_gene: TRBD1; abundance: NA; len: 14
CDR3aa: CATSKDLLSYEQYF; CDR3nt: TGTGCCACCAGTAAGGATCTCCTATCCTACGAGCAGTACTTC; v_gene: TRBV15; j_gene: TRBJ2-7; d_gene: NA; abundance: NA; len: 14
CDR3aa: CASSSGTDTQYF; CDR3nt: TGTGCCAGCAGTAGCGGCACAGATACGCAGTATTTT; v_gene: TRBV2; j_gene: TRBJ2-3; d_gene: NA; abundance: NA; len: 12
CDR3aa: CASSLLREQRIKETQYF; CDR3nt: TGTGCCAGCAGCTTACTACGCGAACAGCGGATAAAAGAGACCCAGTACTTC; v_gene: TRBV7-8; j_gene: TRBJ2-5; d_gene: NA; abundance: NA; len: 17
CDR3aa: CASQPPGPSSGNTIYF; CDR3nt: TGTGCCAGCCAACCCCCGGGACCCAGCTCTGGAAACACCATATATTTT; v_gene: TRBV28; j_gene: TRBJ1-3; d_gene: NA; abundance: NA; len: 16
CDR3aa: CASSADSNNEQFF; CDR3nt: TGTGCCAGCAGCGCGGACAGTAACAATGAGCAGTTCTTC; v_gene: TRBV9; j_gene: TRBJ2-1; d_gene: NA; abundance: NA; len: 13
CDR3aa: CASSLFSPRTSGYTGELFF; CDR3nt: TGTGCCAGCAGTTTATTCTCCCCACGGACTAGCGGGTACACCGGGGAGCTGTTTTTT; v_gene: TRBV28; j_gene: TRBJ2-2; d_gene: TRBD2; abundance: NA; len: 19